The 30 T cell receptor beta chains presented below share a single source sample, sequenced in a study of long-term antiretroviral therapy in people with HIV. Survey-level resolution applied to immunoSEQ assay v3.0. Assay: immunoSEQ multiplex PCR; the TCRdb copy retains only in-frame clones and omits some. There are tens of thousands of clones in the sample; over 75% occur only once, and under 8.5% lies in the top ten. The material sequenced was unsorted PBMCs, taken 0.6 years after starting antiretroviral therapy. These receptors originate from a man aged 60-69 years with HIV.

This chain connects TRBV7-3 to TRBJ1-1; D is unresolved. The CDR3 spans 13 residues. V was cut by 1 base and J by 5 bases, with 8 bases left in between. Germline values: CDR1 SGHTA, CDR2 FQGTGA. CDR3 DNA sequence: TGTGCCAGCAGCTTAAGGGAGCGGACTGAAGCTTTCTTT. It yields the protein CASSLRERTEAFF.

This clone was detected once. The V and J genes are TRBV9 and TRBJ1-3, with D possibly TRBD1 on 5 matching bases. Trimming pared 3 bases from V and 2 bases from J, leaving 9 bases between. CDR3 length: 14 amino acids. Per germline, CDR1 SGDLS and CDR2 YYNGEE. This CDR3 is CASSAQTAGNTIYF. The CDR3 DNA follows: TGTGCCAGCAGCGCCCAGACAGCTGGAAACACCATATATTTT.

The chain recombines TRBV6-5 with TRBJ2-5; a possible D gene is TRBD1 (6 bases). The germline V gene encodes CDR1 MNHEY and CDR2 SVGAGI. This CDR3 comprises 15 residues. V lost 3 bases to trimming and J lost 1 base, with 12 bases between them. The CDR3 nucleotides are TGTGCCAGCAGTTATTCGGGCAGGGGCCAAGAGACCCAGTACTTC. Its translation: CASSYSGRGQETQYF.

The V gene is TRBV5-6, the J gene TRBJ2-7, with D unresolved. Germline lookup yields CDR1 SGHDT and CDR2 YYEEEE. This CDR3 spans 14 amino acids. With 0 bases removed from V and 5 bases from J, the gap between germline ends came to 12 bases. The CDR3 region has the DNA TGTGCCAGCAGCTTGGAGTTTCGGCCCGACGAGCAGTACTTC. Amino acids: CASSLEFRPDEQYF.

The chain recombines TRBV28 with TRBJ2-3, with D possibly TRBD2 on 7 matching bases. The V end was cut by 5 bases, the J end by 1 base, with 16 bases between. The V gene's germline CDR1 is MDHEN and CDR2 SYDVKM. CDR3 length: 16 residues. DNA of the CDR3: TGTGCCAGCAGTCCCCAAGGGGGGAGGGGCACAGATACGCAGTATTTT. Its translation is CASSPQGGRGTDTQYF. The full variable domain, rest sourced from reference TRBV28 and TRBJ2-3, is DVKVTQSSRYLVKRTGEKVFLECVQDMDHENMFWYRQDPGLGLRLIYFSYDVKMKEKGDIPEGYSVSREKKERFSLILESASTNQTSMYLCASSPQGGRGTDTQYFGPGTRLTVL.

The chain links TRBV5-1 to TRBJ2-1; 12 nucleotides agree with TRBD2. The CDR3 runs 16 residues. CDR1 is SGHRS and CDR2 is YFSETQ in the germline V gene. J gave up 3 bases and V 2 bases, and 3 bases lay outside the gene matches. The CDR3 nucleotides are TGCGCCAGCAGCTTCGGACTAGCGGGAATCTACAATGAGCAGTTCTTC. Its protein product is CASSFGLAGIYNEQFF.

This chain uses TRBV9 with TRBJ2-1; TRBD2 matches at 14 bases. This CDR3 is 19 amino acids long. V shed 2 bases and J 3 bases; nucleotides not matched to a gene: 10. The germline V gene has CDR1 SGDLS and CDR2 YYNGEE. CDR3: CASSVGLGTSGSLYNEQFF. CDR3 coding DNA: TGTGCCAGCAGCGTGGGTTTGGGGACTAGCGGGAGTCTCTACAATGAGCAGTTCTTC.

V is TRBV4-2 and J is TRBJ2-7; 8 positions agree with TRBD2. The CDR3 sequence is 15 residues long. V was clipped by 5 bases and J by 2 bases; unmatched bases: 8. The germline gives CDR1 LGHNA, CDR2 YNFKEQ. CDR3: CASSLTGGPAYEQYF. CDR3 nucleotides: TGTGCCAGCAGCTTGACGGGGGGGCCGGCCTACGAGCAGTACTTC.

This chain connects TRBV7-9 to TRBJ2-1, with 10 bases lining up with TRBD2. CDR1 SEHNR and CDR2 FQNEAQ come from the germline V gene (reference sequence). V trimming: 0 bases; J trimming: 5 bases; junction bases outside the gene matches: 7. This CDR3 comprises 17 residues. The CDR3 DNA sequence: TGTGCCAGCAGCTTAGCGGTAGTAGCGGGGGGAAACAATGAGCAGTTCTTC. This encodes CASSLAVVAGGNNEQFF. Together with reference TRBV7-9 and TRBJ2-1, the CDR3 gives the full variable domain: DTGVSQNPRHKITKRGQNVTFRCDPISEHNRLYWYRQTLGQGPEFLTYFQNEAQLEKSRLLSDRFSAERPKGSFSTLEIQRTEQGDSAMYLCASSLAVVAGGNNEQFFGPGTRLTVL.

The chain combines TRBV30 with TRBJ2-7; TRBD1 aligns across 7 bases. J gave up 4 bases and V 2 bases, and 5 bases lay outside the gene matches. This CDR3 region has 13 residues. Per the germline V gene, CDR1 is GTSNPN and CDR2 is SVGIG (reference sequence). The CDR3 is CAWSRNRGYEQYF. The CDR3 DNA is TGTGCCTGGAGTCGCAACAGGGGTTACGAGCAGTACTTC.

This sequence joins TRBV6-6 and TRBJ2-7; 8 bases match TRBD1. The CDR3 runs to 14 residues. Per germline, CDR1 MNHNY and CDR2 SVGAGI (reference sequence). V shed 6 bases, J shed 7 bases, and the junction held 11 bases outside the gene matches. This chain's CDR3 is CASSQPGQGAEQYF. The CDR3, as DNA: TGTGCCAGCAGCCAACCTGGCCAGGGGGCAGAGCAGTACTTC.

This chain links TRBV28 with TRBJ2-2; D not certain. Germline V CDR1 and CDR2: MDHEN, SYDVKM. With 5 bases removed from V and 2 bases from J, the gap between germline ends came to 9 bases. The CDR3 sequence is 14 residues long. The CDR3 DNA is TGTGCCAGCAGTATAACGGGTAACACCGGGGAGCTGTTTTTT. Translation: CASSITGNTGELFF. Based on the CDR3 plus reference TRBV28 and TRBJ2-2, the full variable domain is DVKVTQSSRYLVKRTGEKVFLECVQDMDHENMFWYRQDPGLGLRLIYFSYDVKMKEKGDIPEGYSVSREKKERFSLILESASTNQTSMYLCASSITGNTGELFFGEGSRLTVL.

The J gene is TRBJ2-2, the V gene TRBV29-1, with D possibly being TRBD1 or TRBD2 (6 bases each). CDR1 and CDR2 from the germline V gene are SQVTM and ANQGSEA. CDR3 size: 13 residues. Trimming cost V 7 bases and J 0 bases, with 9 bases left between them. The CDR3 is CSGRGSNTGELFF. CDR3 nucleotides: TGCAGCGGGAGGGGGTCGAACACCGGGGAGCTGTTTTTT.

The V call is TRBV19, the J call TRBJ1-1; D gene ambiguous. CDR1 and CDR2 from the germline V gene are LNHDA and SQIVND (reference sequence). V shed 1 base and J shed 11 bases, with 11 bases lying between them. The CDR3 is 12 residues long. The CDR3: CASSIGWGNAFF. CDR3 nucleotides: TGTGCCAGTAGTATAGGATGGGGTAACGCTTTCTTT.

The chain is built from TRBV7-8 and TRBJ1-2, with a weak D call TRBD1 (6 bases). Germline V gives CDR1 SGHVS, CDR2 FQNEAQ. The CDR3 contains 15 residues. Trimming removed 5 bases from V and 5 bases from J, with 18 bases in between. DNA of the CDR3: TGTGCCAGCAGCCTTAGGGACATAGAGTATTATGGCTACACCTTC. Translating gives CASSLRDIEYYGYTF.

This clone was seen a few times. The chain has TRBV19 and TRBJ1-5, with 10 bases aligning to TRBD1. The CDR3 totals 14 residues. V lost 9 bases to trimming and J lost 6 bases; unmatched junction nucleotides: 8. Germline V gene sequence: CDR1 LNHDA, CDR2 SQIVND (reference sequence). The CDR3 nucleotides are TGTGCCAGCAAGAGAGACAGGGGGCTTCAGCCCCAGCATTTT. Translating gives CASKRDRGLQPQHF. Filled out from reference TRBV19 and TRBJ1-5, the complete variable domain reads DGGITQSPKYLFRKEGQNVTLSCEQNLNHDAMYWYRQDPGQGLRLIYYSQIVNDFQKGDIAEGYSVSREKKESFPLTVTSAQKNPTAFYLCASKRDRGLQPQHFGDGTRLSIL.

V and J are TRBV15 and TRBJ2-1; D might be TRBD1 (5 bases). The V gene's germline CDR1 is LNHNV and CDR2 YYDKDF (reference sequence). V was clipped by 2 bases and J by 1 base, with 15 bases between them. The CDR3 runs to 17 residues. CDR3 protein: CATSRSYRFRSYNEQFF. The DNA for the CDR3 is TGTGCCACCAGCAGATCCTACAGGTTCCGATCCTACAATGAGCAGTTCTTC.

This clone was seen a single time. The chain employs TRBV6-5 and TRBJ1-1, with TRBD1 as a possible D gene (5 bases). Trimming took off 5 bases at V and 1 base at J, with 11 bases between the two ends. The CDR3 extends over 14 amino acids. CDR1 and CDR2 from the germline V gene are MNHEY and SVGAGI. In nucleotides, the CDR3 is TGTGCCAGCAGTCACCGGGGGGGGAACACTGAAGCTTTCTTT. This gives the protein CASSHRGGNTEAFF.

This chain links TRBV7-3 with TRBJ2-7; TRBD1 matches at 9 bases. CDR1 is SGHTA, CDR2 FQGTGA, per germline. The CDR3 has 15 amino acids. V dropped 3 bases and J dropped 5; count of bases not matched to a gene: 8. The CDR3 DNA follows: TGTGCCAGCAGCTTGCTGGGACAGGGTGTCGACGAGCAGTACTTC. Its translation: CASSLLGQGVDEQYF.

The chain uses TRBV15 and TRBJ1-1, with D possibly TRBD1 on 5 matching bases. V was shortened by 7 bases and J by 1 base, with 13 bases between the two germline ends. The CDR3 runs to 14 residues. CDR1 is LNHNV and CDR2 is YYDKDF in the germline V gene (reference sequence). For the CDR3, the DNA is TGTGCCACCACGACCGGCAGGGCGAACACTGAAGCTTTCTTT. Translated: CATTTGRANTEAFF.

The CDR3 sequence: CASSLAPISGGAYEQYF. The CDR3, as DNA: TGTGCCAGCAGCTTAGCGCCGATAAGCGGGGGGGCCTACGAGCAGTACTTC. The rearrangement uses TRBV7-2 and TRBJ2-7; the match to TRBD2 covers 10 bases. The V and J ends lost 0 bases and 2 bases, in that order; junction bases with no gene match: 7. This CDR3 is 17 amino acids long. From germline, CDR1 is SGHTA and CDR2 FQGNSA. The full variable domain, in which reference TRBV7-2 and TRBJ2-7 provide the parts outside the CDR3, is GAGVSQSPSNKVTEKGKDVELRCDPISGHTALYWYRQSLGQGLEFLIYFQGNSAPDKSGLPSDRFSAERTGGSVSTLTIQRTQQEDSAVYLCASSLAPISGGAYEQYFGPGTRLTVT.

This chain joins TRBV10-1 and TRBJ2-7, with D perhaps matching TRBD2 (5 bases). This CDR3 is 16 amino acids long. Trimming stripped 1 base from V and 0 bases from J, with 13 bases between. Germline V lookup: CDR1 WNHNN, CDR2 SYGVQD (reference sequence). CDR3 region: CASSEFGGRISYEQYF. In nucleotides, the CDR3 is TGCGCCAGCAGTGAGTTTGGCGGGCGCATCTCCTACGAGCAGTACTTC.

The genes are TRBV19 and TRBJ2-1; TRBD2 matches 9 bases. Germline CDR1 LNHDA, CDR2 SQIVND (reference sequence). Trimming cost V 6 bases and J 6 bases; bases outside gene matches: 3. The CDR3 sequence is 13 residues long. The CDR3 sequence is CASRRGGANEQFF. The CDR3 DNA follows: TGTGCCAGTAGACGCGGGGGGGCCAATGAGCAGTTCTTC.

The CDR3 region has the DNA TGTGCCAGCAGCTTACAGGGCCCGAGGTCCTATGGCTACACCTTC. Translated, it gives CASSLQGPRSYGYTF. The chain links TRBV7-2 to TRBJ1-2; perhaps TRBD1 as D (5 bases). V lost 2 bases to trimming and J lost 4 bases, with 14 bases between them. The CDR3 runs to 15 residues. CDR1 and CDR2 from the germline V gene are SGHTA and FQGNSA.

In this sample, this clone turned up once. The rearrangement joins TRBV29-1 to TRBJ2-2; 11 bases agree with TRBD2. The CDR3 extends over 14 amino acids. After removal of 6 bases from V and 1 base from J, the junction contained 1 base not matched to a gene. The germline CDR1 and CDR2 sequences are SQVTM and ANQGSEA. CDR3 amino acids: CSVGTSGNTGELFF. The DNA of the CDR3 is TGCAGCGTGGGGACTAGCGGGAACACCGGGGAGCTGTTTTTT.

V gene TRBV7-6 combines with J gene TRBJ2-3; D uncertain. With 1 base removed from V and 0 bases from J, the gap between germline ends came to 14 bases. Germline CDR1 SGHVS, CDR2 FNYEAQ. The CDR3 extends over 17 amino acids. CDR3 DNA: TGTGCCAGCAGCTTAGAGGGCACGGCGGCAAGCACAGATACGCAGTATTTT. Translated: CASSLEGTAASTDTQYF.

The chain carries TRBV11-2 and TRBJ2-3; either TRBD1 or TRBD2 may fit D (7 bases each). The CDR3 spans 15 residues. Germline assignment: CDR1 SGHAT and CDR2 FQNNGV. V was shortened by 3 bases and J by 5 bases, with 15 bases between the two germline ends. The DNA of the CDR3 is TGTGCCAGCAGCTTTCAGGGGGGGGTGGTAGATACGCAGTATTTT. This gives the protein CASSFQGGVVDTQYF.

The rearrangement links TRBV7-9 to TRBJ2-1; D gene uncertain. Trimming cost V 4 bases and J 1 base, with 14 bases left between them. The length of the CDR3 is 16 residues. Germline V lookup: CDR1 SEHNR, CDR2 FQNEAQ (reference sequence). The CDR3 reads CASSSSSGGSYNEQFF. The CDR3 coding sequence is TGTGCCAGCAGCTCATCCAGTGGCGGATCCTACAATGAGCAGTTCTTC. Supplemented by reference TRBV7-9 and TRBJ2-1, the full variable domain reads DTGVSQNPRHKITKRGQNVTFRCDPISEHNRLYWYRQTLGQGPEFLTYFQNEAQLEKSRLLSDRFSAERPKGSFSTLEIQRTEQGDSAMYLCASSSSSGGSYNEQFFGPGTRLTVL.

This clone was seen only a few times. V usage is TRBV18 and J usage is TRBJ1-1; possibly TRBD1 for D (5 bases). Germline V gene lookup returns CDR1 KGHSH and CDR2 LQKENI. Trimming stripped 6 bases from V and 4 bases from J, with 15 bases between. This CDR3 is built from 14 residues. CDR3: CASSETDRATEAFF. In nucleotides, the CDR3 is TGTGCCAGCTCCGAGACAGATAGGGCCACTGAAGCTTTCTTT.

The V gene is TRBV7-8, the J gene TRBJ1-5, with D perhaps TRBD1 (6 bases). Trimming left V 0 bases short and J 0 bases short, with 18 bases between. Germline V CDR1 and CDR2: SGHVS, FQNEAQ. CDR3 size: 19 residues. DNA for the CDR3: TGTGCCAGCAGCTTAGCCGGGACATCCGTGATTTATAGCAATCAGCCCCAGCATTTT. Protein: CASSLAGTSVIYSNQPQHF.